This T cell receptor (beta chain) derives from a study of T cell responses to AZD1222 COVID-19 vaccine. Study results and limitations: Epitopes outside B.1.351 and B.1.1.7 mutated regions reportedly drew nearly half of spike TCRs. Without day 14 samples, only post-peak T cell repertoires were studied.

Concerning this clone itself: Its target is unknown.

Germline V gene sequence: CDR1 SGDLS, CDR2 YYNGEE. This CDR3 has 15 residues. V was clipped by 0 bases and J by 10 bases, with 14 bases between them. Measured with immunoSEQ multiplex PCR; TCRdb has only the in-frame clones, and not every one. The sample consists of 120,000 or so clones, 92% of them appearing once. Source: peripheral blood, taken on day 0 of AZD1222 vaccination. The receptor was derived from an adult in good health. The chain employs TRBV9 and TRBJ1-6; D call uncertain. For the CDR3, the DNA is TGTGCCAGCAGCGTAGATGTGACCCCGGGATCACCCCTCCACTTT. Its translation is CASSVDVTPGSPLHF.